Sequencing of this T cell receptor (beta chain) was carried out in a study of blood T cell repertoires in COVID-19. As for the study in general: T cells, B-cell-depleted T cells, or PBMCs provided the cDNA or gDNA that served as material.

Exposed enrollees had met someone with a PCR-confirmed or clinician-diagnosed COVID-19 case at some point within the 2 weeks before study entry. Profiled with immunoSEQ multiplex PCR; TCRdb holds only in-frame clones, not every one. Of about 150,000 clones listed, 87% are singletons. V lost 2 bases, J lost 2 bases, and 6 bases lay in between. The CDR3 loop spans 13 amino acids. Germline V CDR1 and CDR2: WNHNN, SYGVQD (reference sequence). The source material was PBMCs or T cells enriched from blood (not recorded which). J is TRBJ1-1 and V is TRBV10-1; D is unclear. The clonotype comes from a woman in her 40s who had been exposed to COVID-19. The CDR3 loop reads CASSEQVNTEAFF. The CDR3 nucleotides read TGCGCCAGCAGTGAGCAGGTTAACACTGAAGCTTTCTTT.